The 3 T cell receptor beta chains reported below all come from one sample, sequenced in a study of blood T cell repertoires in COVID-19. Clones were sequenced by immunoSEQ multiplex PCR, and TCRdb holds only the in-frame ones, with some missing. The profile shows approximately 440,000 clones, 90% of them singletons. Sequencing input: PBMCs or T cells enriched from blood (not recorded which). These receptors were obtained from a man aged 18 to 30 who had recovered from COVID-19.

This clone was recorded only once. The V gene is TRBV18, the J gene TRBJ2-3, with TRBD2 identical over 9 bases. Germline trimming cut 3 bases from V and 1 base from J; bases unmatched to any gene: 5. From germline, CDR1 is KGHSH and CDR2 LQKENI. This CDR3 is built from 16 residues. CDR3 residues: CASSPPRLAGTDTQYF. In DNA, the CDR3 is TGTGCCAGCTCACCGCCGAGACTAGCGGGCACAGATACGCAGTATTTT.

The chain joins TRBV6-5 to TRBJ2-5, with 8 nucleotides matching TRBD1. Germline lookup yields CDR1 MNHEY and CDR2 SVGAGI. The CDR3 has 13 residues. V dropped 6 bases and J dropped 4; count of bases not matched to a gene: 4. The CDR3: CASRWTGTETQYF. The CDR3 nucleotides read TGTGCCAGCAGATGGACAGGGACAGAGACCCAGTACTTC.

The J gene is TRBJ1-1, the V gene TRBV15; unclear D gene. CDR1 is LNHNV and CDR2 is YYDKDF in the germline V gene (reference sequence). The CDR3 is 17 amino acids. V was shortened by 0 bases and J by 4 bases, with 18 bases between the two germline ends. The CDR3 nucleotides read TGTGCCACCAGCAGAGATTACGGGGAGGGCCTATCCACTGAAGCTTTCTTT. Its translation: CATSRDYGEGLSTEAFF.